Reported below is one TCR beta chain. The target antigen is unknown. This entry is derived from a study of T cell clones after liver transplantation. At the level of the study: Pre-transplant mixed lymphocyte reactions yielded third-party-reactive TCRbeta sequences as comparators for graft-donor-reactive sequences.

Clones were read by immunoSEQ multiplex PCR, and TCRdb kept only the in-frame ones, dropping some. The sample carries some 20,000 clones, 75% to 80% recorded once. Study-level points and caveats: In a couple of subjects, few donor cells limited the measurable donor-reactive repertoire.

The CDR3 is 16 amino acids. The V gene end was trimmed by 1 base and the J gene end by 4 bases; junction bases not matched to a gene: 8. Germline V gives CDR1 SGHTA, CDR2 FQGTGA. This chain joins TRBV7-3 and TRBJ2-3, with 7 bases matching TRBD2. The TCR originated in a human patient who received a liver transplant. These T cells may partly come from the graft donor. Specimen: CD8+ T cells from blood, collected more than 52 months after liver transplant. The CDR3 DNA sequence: TGTGCCAGCAGCTTAAGATTAAGCGGGGATCCAGATACGCAGTATTTT. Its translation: CASSLRLSGDPDTQYF.